The rows below give T cell receptor beta chains drawn from one sample of a study of a mutant IDH1 vaccine in newly diagnosed glioma. Their antigens are not known. TCRdb keeps only in-frame clones here, not all; method: immunoSEQ multiplex PCR. Of around 100,000 clones in the sample, roughly nine tenths were seen once. The sample consisted of PBMCs, taken from a glioma patient whose treatment included an IDH1 peptide vaccine. Source of these receptors: a woman aged 45 to 65 with glioma. Both conserved end residues are part of each CDR3. Each record gives: J gene, V gene, CDR3 protein.

>TRBJ2-7|TRBV6-5
CASSSVVNYYEQYF
>TRBJ2-1|TRBV6-1
CASSAGTNNEQFF
>TRBJ1-1|TRBV2
CASRGTRNTEAFF
>TRBJ2-4|TRBV2
CASKSTDLAKNIQYF
>TRBJ2-7|TRBV7-3
CASSLGISYEQYF
>TRBJ1-2|TRBV27
CASSLQGATAYGYTF
>TRBJ2-2|TRBV11-2
CASSPPGLNTGELFF
>TRBJ2-1|TRBV7-2
CASSLSSGSYNEQFF
>TRBJ2-7|TRBV30
CAWSVKSLREQYF
>TRBJ1-5|TRBV28
CASTRQSNQPQHF
>TRBJ1-2|TRBV30
CAWSVRGPNYGYTF
>TRBJ2-1|TRBV5-6
CASSLWGRYNEQFF
>TRBJ1-6|TRBV6-5
CASSYSRWAPLHF
>TRBJ2-2|TRBV28
CASSPAGTGTGELFF
>TRBJ1-1|TRBV15
CATSRDRTRSGAFF
>TRBJ2-5|TRBV27
CASSLFSGVQTQYF
>TRBJ2-3|TRBV28
CASSLPTGASDTQYF
>TRBJ2-7|TRBV7-2
CASSLGGGTSGGYEQYF
>TRBJ2-3|TRBV2
CASSLDTQYF
>TRBJ2-6|TRBV6-5
CASSYSPGTGANVLTF
>TRBJ2-5|TRBV10-3
CAISESEDSRSRETQYF
>TRBJ2-7|TRBV21-1
CASTIPGQEAYEQYF
>TRBJ2-1|TRBV7-9
CASSALGGWDEQFF
>TRBJ2-1|TRBV27
CASSLPSDKQFF
>TRBJ2-1|TRBV9
CASSTGTPYNEQFF
>TRBJ1-5|TRBV27
CASAPDPGGNNQPQHF
>TRBJ1-5|TRBV5-8
CASSRTGDVQPQHF
>TRBJ2-5|TRBV18
CASSPLPAGGPLETQYF
>TRBJ2-3|TRBV6-1
CASSEFGGASDTQYF
>TRBJ2-3|TRBV4-1
CASSQRRGDTQYF
>TRBJ2-5|TRBV6-6
CASSYSFVRPGTQYF
>TRBJ2-7|TRBV9
CASSPGQGGSTSYEQYF
>TRBJ2-7|TRBV27
CASGPRTGGRYEQYF
>TRBJ2-3|TRBV2
CASSEAREGTNTDTQYF
>TRBJ2-1|TRBV4-1
CASYVYFGTSPDEQFF
>TRBJ1-1|TRBV7-3
CASSAQGLNTEAFF
>TRBJ2-7|TRBV15
CATSIRWGRVYEQYF
>TRBJ2-7|TRBV28
CASIRGSGPYEQYF
>TRBJ1-4|TRBV19
CASSGRRGAGEKLFF
>TRBJ2-7|TRBV7-9
CASSLEYRPYEQYF
>TRBJ2-7|TRBV29-1
CSVYLAGGPYEQYF
>TRBJ1-6|TRBV28
CASTTGTGFELGNSPLHF
>TRBJ1-1|TRBV10-1
CASSVVLPGRRAEAFF
>TRBJ1-5|TRBV7-9
CASSSGQGISNQPQHF
>TRBJ2-5|TRBV27
CASSRRDIQETQYF
>TRBJ2-7|TRBV5-1
CASSTATGGFNEQYF
>TRBJ2-7|TRBV28
CASSLGGNYEQYF
>TRBJ1-1|TRBV5-6
CASSFPLGTEAFF
>TRBJ2-3|TRBV6-1
CASSEVGFVTQYF